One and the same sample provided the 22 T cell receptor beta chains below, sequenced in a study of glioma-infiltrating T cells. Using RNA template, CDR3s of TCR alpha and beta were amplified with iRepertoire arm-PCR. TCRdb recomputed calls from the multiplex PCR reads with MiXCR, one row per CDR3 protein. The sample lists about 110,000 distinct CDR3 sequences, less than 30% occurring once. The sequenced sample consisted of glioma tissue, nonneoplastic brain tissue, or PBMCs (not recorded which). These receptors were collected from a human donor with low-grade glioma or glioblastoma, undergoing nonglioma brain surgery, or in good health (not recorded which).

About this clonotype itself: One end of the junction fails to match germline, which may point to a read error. CDR3 protein: CATSNSERVRDRQYF. The CDR3 bases are TGTGCCACCAGCAATAGCGAGAGAGTGAGGGATAGGCAGTATTTT. The chain couples TRBV15 to TRBJ2-3, with a weak D call TRBD2 (5 bases). The V gene's germline CDR1 is LNHNV and CDR2 YYDKDF (reference sequence). This CDR3 is built from 15 residues.

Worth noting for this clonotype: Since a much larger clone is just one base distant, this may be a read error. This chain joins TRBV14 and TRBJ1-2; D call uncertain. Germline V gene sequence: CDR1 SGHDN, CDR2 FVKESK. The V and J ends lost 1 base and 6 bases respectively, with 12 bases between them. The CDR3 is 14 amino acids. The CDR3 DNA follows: TGTGCCAGCAGCCAAGTGTGTGGGCCGGATGGCTACACCTTC. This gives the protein CASSQVCGPDGYTF. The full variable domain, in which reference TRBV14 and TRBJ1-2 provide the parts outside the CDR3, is EAGVTQFPSHSVIEKGQTVTLRCDPISGHDNLYWYRRVMGKEIKFLLHFVKESKQDESGMPNNRFLAERTGGTYSTLKVQPAELEDSGVYFCASSQVCGPDGYTFGSGTRLTVV.

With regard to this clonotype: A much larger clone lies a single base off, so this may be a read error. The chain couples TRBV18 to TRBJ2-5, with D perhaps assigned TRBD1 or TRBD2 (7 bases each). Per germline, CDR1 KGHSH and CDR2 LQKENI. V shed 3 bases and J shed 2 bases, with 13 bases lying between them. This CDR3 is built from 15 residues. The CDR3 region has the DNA TGTGCCAGCTCACCGGCAGGGGGGGAACAAGAGACCCAGTACTTC. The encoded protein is CASSPAGGEQETQYF.

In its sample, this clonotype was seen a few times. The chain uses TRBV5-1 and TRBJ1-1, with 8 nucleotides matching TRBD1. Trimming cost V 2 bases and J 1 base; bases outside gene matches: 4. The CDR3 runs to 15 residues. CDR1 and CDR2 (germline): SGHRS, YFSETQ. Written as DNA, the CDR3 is TGCGCCAGCAGCTTCAGGGGGCTTAAGAACACTGAAGCTTTCTTT. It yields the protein CASSFRGLKNTEAFF. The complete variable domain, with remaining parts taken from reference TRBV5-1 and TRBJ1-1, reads KAGVTQTPRYLIKTRGQQVTLSCSPISGHRSVSWYQQTPGQGLQFLFEYFSETQRNKGNFPGRFSGRQFSNSRSEMNVSTLELGDSALYLCASSFRGLKNTEAFFGQGTRLTVV.

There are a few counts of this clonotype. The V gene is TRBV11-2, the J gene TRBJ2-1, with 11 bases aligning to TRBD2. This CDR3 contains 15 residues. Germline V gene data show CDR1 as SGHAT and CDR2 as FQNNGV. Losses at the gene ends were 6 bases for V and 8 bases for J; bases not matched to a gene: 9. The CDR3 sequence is CASRLTSGAFDEQFF. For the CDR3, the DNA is TGTGCCAGCAGACTGACTAGCGGGGCGTTCGATGAGCAGTTCTTC.

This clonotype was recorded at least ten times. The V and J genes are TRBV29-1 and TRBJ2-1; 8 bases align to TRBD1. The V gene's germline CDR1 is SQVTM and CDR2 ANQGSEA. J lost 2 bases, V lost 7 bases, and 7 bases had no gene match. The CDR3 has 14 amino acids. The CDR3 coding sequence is TGCAGCGCCAGGGGGCAGGTCCCCTACAATGAGCAGTTCTTC. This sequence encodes CSARGQVPYNEQFF.

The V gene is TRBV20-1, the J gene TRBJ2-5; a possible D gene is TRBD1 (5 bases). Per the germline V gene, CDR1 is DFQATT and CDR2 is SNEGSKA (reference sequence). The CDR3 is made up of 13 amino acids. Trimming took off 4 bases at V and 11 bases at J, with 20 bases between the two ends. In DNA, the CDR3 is TGCAGTGCTAAAGATTCTGGACATAGCACGCAGTACTTC. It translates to CSAKDSGHSTQYF.

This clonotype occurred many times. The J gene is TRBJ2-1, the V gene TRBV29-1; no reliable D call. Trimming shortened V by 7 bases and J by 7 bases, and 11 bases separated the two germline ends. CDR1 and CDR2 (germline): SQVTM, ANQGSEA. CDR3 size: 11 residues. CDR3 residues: CSGLSGNEQFF. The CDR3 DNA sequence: TGCAGCGGCCTCTCTGGGAATGAGCAGTTCTTC.

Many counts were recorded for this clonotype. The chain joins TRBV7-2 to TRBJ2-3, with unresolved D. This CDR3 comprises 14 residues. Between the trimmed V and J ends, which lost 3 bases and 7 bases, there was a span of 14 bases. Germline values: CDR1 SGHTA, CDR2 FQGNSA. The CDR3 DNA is TGTGCCAGCAGCTTCTCCCCTTTCAAAAATACGCAGTATTTT. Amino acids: CASSFSPFKNTQYF.

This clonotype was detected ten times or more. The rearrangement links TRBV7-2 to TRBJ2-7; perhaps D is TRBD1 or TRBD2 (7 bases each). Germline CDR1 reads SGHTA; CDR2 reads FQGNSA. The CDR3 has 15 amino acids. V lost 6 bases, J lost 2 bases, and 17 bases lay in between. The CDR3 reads CASSQGAGGAYEQYF. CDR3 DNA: TGTGCCAGCAGTCAAGGCGCAGGGGGGGCCTACGAGCAGTACTTC.

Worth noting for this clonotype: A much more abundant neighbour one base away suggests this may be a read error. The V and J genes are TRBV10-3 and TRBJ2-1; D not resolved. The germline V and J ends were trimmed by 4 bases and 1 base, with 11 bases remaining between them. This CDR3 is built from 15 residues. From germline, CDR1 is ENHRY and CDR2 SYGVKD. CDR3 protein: CAISAKAYSYNEQFF. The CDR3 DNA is TGTGCCATCAGTGCGAAAGCGTATTCCTACAATGAGCAGTTCTTC.

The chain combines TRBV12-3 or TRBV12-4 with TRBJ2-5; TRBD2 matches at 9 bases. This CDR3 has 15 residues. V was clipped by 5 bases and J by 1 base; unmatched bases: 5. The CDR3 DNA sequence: TGTGCCAGCAGTCTTCAGCGGGGGGCCCAAGAGACCCAGTACTTC. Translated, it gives CASSLQRGAQETQYF.

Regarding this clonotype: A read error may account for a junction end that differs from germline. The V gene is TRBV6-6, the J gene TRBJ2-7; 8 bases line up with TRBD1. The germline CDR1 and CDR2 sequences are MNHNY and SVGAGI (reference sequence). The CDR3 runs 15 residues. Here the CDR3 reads CASRPQGAGCYKQYF. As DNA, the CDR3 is TGTGCCAGCAGGCCTCAGGGGGCAGGGTGCTACAAGCAGTACTTC.

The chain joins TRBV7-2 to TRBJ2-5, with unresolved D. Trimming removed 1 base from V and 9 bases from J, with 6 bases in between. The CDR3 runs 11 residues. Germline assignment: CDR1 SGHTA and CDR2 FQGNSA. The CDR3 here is CASSLVEPQYF. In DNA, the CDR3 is TGTGCCAGCAGCTTAGTTGAGCCCCAGTACTTC.

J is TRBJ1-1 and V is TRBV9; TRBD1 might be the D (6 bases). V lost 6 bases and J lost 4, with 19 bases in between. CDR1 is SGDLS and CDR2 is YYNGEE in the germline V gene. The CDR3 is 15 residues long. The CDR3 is CASIDARTESTEAFF. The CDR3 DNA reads TGTGCCAGCATCGACGCTAGGACAGAGAGCACTGAAGCTTTCTTT.

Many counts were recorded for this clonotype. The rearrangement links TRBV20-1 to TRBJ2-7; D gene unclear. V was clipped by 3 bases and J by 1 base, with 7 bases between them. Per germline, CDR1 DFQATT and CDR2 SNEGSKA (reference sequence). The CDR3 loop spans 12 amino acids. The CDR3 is CSARAASYEQYF. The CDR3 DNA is TGCAGTGCTAGGGCAGCTTCCTACGAGCAGTACTTC.

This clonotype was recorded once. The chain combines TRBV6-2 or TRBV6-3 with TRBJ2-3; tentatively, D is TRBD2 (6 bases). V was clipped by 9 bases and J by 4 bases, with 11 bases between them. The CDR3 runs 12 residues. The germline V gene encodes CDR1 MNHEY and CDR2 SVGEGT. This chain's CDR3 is CASWGTADTQYF. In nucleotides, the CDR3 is TGTGCCAGTTGGGGGACTGCAGATACGCAGTATTTT.

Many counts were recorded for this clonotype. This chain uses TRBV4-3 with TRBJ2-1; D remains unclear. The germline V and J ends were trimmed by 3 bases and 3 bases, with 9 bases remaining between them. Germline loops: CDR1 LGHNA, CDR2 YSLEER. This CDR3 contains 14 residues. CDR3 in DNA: TGCGCCAGCAGCCATACGGCCCTCTACAATGAGCAGTTCTTC. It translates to CASSHTALYNEQFF.

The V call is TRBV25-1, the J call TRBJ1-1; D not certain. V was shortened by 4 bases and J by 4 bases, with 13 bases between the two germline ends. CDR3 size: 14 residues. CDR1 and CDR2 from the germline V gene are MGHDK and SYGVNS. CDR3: CASSGKGTSTEAFF. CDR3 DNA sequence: TGTGCCAGCAGTGGAAAGGGTACCAGCACTGAAGCTTTCTTT.

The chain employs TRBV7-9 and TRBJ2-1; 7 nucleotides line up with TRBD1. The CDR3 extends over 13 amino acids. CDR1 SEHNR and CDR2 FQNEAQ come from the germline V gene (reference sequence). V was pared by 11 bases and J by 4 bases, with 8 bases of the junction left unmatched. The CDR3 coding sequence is TGTGCCCTAACCCCGGACAGGTACAATGAGCAGTTCTTC. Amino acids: CALTPDRYNEQFF.

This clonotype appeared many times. In DNA, the CDR3 is TGCAGTGCTAGAGCAGGAGGAGCTAGCACAGATACGCAGTATTTT. Protein: CSARAGGASTDTQYF. The rearrangement joins TRBV20-1 to TRBJ2-3; a possible D gene is TRBD2 (5 bases). V lost 1 base to trimming and J lost 0 bases, with 11 bases between them. CDR3 length equals 15 residues. Germline V gives CDR1 DFQATT, CDR2 SNEGSKA (reference sequence).

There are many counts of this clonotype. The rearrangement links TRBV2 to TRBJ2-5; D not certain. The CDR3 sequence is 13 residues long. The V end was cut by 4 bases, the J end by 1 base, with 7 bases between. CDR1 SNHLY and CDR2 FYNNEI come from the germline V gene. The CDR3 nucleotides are TGTGCCAGCAGTGCCGGGCGCCAAGAGACCCAGTACTTC. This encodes CASSAGRQETQYF.